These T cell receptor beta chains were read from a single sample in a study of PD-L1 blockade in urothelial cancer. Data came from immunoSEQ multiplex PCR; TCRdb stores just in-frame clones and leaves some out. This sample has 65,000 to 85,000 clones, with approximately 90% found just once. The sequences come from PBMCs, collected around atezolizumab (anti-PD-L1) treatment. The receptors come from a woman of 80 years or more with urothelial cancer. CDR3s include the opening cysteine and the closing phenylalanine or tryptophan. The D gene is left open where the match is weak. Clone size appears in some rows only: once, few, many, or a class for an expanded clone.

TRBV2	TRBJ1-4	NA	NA	TGTGCCAGCAGGGGAGGGGTTACTAATGAAAAACTGTTTTTT	CASRGGVTNEKLFF
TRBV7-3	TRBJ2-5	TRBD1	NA	TGTGCCAGCAGCCCAGGACCCCGGACAGGGATGGGTGAGACCCAGTACTTC	CASSPGPRTGMGETQYF
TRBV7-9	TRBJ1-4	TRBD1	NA	TGTGCCAGCAGCCGCAGACAGGGGACAGGGAATGAAAAACTGTTTTTT	CASSRRQGTGNEKLFF
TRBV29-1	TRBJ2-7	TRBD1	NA	TGCAGCGTTGAGGGCCAGGGGGCCTACGAGCAGTACTTC	CSVEGQGAYEQYF
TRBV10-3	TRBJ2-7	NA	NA	TGTGCCATCAGTGGACTGAGCTCCTACGAGCAGTACTTC	CAISGLSSYEQYF
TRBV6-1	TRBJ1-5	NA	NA	TGTGCCAGCAGTGAAGTTGGCAGTTCGAATCAGCCCCAGCATTTT	CASSEVGSSNQPQHF
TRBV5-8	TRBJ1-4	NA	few	TGTGCCAGCAGCTCGCGGGAGTGGAGGCAATTGAATGAAAAACTGTTTTTT	CASSSREWRQLNEKLFF
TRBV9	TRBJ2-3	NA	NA	TGTGCCAGCAGCGTACAGTCAGGGCATGACGCTACGCAGTATTTT	CASSVQSGHDATQYF
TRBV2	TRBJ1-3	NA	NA	TGTGCCAGCAGACAGGGCCCTGGAAACACCATATATTTT	CASRQGPGNTIYF
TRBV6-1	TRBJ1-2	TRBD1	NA	TGTGCCAGCAGCCTGGACAGGCACTATGGCTACACCTTC	CASSLDRHYGYTF
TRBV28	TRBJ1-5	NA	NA	TGTGCCAGCAGCAGGGACTTACTCAATCAGCCCCAGCATTTT	CASSRDLLNQPQHF
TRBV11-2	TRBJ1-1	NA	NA	TGTGCCAGCAGCTTACGGGGGGGATCCACTGAAGCTTTCTTT	CASSLRGGSTEAFF
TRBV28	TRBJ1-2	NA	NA	TGTGCCAGCAGTCAAGGGGGATCCTATGGCTACACCTTC	CASSQGGSYGYTF
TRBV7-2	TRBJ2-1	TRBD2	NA	TGTGCCAGCAGCACCCGGGTCCTGCGGGAGAGCACCTACAATGAGCAGTTCTTC	CASSTRVLRESTYNEQFF
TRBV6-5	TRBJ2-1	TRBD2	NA	TGTGCCAGCAGGACTAGCGACTCCTACAATGAGCAGTTCTTC	CASRTSDSYNEQFF
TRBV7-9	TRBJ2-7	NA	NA	TGTGCCAGCAGCTTAAAGAACAGACCCTCCTACGAGCAGTACTTC	CASSLKNRPSYEQYF